This TCR beta chain originates from a study of T cells in Graves' hyperthyroidism and ophthalmopathy. This clonotype occurred once. A much larger clone sits a single nucleotide away, making a read error possible. Amplification targeted TCR beta CDR3 regions from RNA transcripts. First-round RT-PCR with HTBI primers amplified the TCR CDR3 region. From the multiplex PCR reads, TCRdb called clonotypes with MiXCR, one entry per CDR3 protein. The data hold under 300,000 distinct CDR3 sequences, with about 15% observed a single time. Germline CDR1 reads LGHDT; CDR2 reads YNNKEL (reference sequence). The CDR3 is made up of 13 amino acids.

This rearrangement joins TRBV3-1 to TRBJ1-5; D might be TRBD1 (5 bases). Specimen: blood. The clonotype originates from a woman between 50 and 59 years old with Graves' hyperthyroidism that later progressed to Graves' ophthalmopathy. In DNA form, the CDR3 reads TGTGCCGGCAGCCCCACAGGTGAACAGCCCCAGCATTTT. Its protein product is CAGSPTGEQPQHF.